This TCR beta chain was recovered during a study of T cell responses to AZD1222 COVID-19 vaccine. This clone was seen many times. Per germline, CDR1 SEHNR and CDR2 FQNEAQ (reference sequence). The CDR3 has 14 amino acids. Trimming shortened V by 4 bases and J by 10 bases, and 14 bases separated the two germline ends. Libraries were prepared by immunoSEQ multiplex PCR; TCRdb keeps only in-frame clonotypes and omits some of them. The sample lists around 78,000 clones; more than 75% were seen once. The sequence derives from an adult in good health. The sequencing used peripheral blood, collected on day 0 of AZD1222 vaccination. The chain combines TRBV7-9 with TRBJ1-6, with D tentatively TRBD1 (5 bases). The CDR3 protein is CASSSPGGNSPLHF. For the CDR3, the DNA is TGTGCCAGCAGCTCTCCTGGGGGGAACTCACCCCTCCACTTT.